Sequencing of this T cell receptor beta chain was carried out in a study of blood T cell repertoires in COVID-19. Study details: T cells, B-cell-depleted T cells, or PBMCs provided the cDNA or gDNA that served as material.

In the source study's methods: Reference gene primers were amplified, and this amplification served to estimate nucleated cell counts. TCRdb keeps only in-frame clones here, not all; method: immunoSEQ multiplex PCR. Clone size and V and J calls were adopted from that table, with D and trimming inferred from the DNA. The data show more than 80,000 clones, about 82% seen once. Patients at the Seattle site were enrolled during active infection and followed longitudinally. In germline, CDR1 is SGHRS, CDR2 YFSETQ. CDR3 length equals 15 residues. J lost 2 bases, V lost 0 bases, and 5 bases had no gene match.

The rearrangement joins TRBV5-1 to TRBJ2-7; 7 bases agree with TRBD2. The sequencing sample was made of peripheral blood. The receptor's source is a man older than 75 with COVID-19, enrolled during active disease. The CDR3 loop is CASSLVSGLTYEQYF. Here the CDR3 DNA reads TGCGCCAGCAGCTTGGTTAGCGGGTTAACCTACGAGCAGTACTTC.